The TCR beta chain under discussion was sequenced for a study of cytomegalovirus exposure and HLA in healthy donors. About the study: In terms of ancestry, the Caucasian-associated cluster contained roughly 81% of the 350 to 450 genotyped donors.

It was with 60 Vbeta and 13 Jbeta primers that the PCR ran. Clones were sequenced by immunoSEQ multiplex PCR, and TCRdb holds only the in-frame ones, with some missing. Among tens of thousands of clones listed, about three quarters were seen once. Though nominally healthy at sampling, donors likely had unrecorded immune exposures. This clone was detected only once. Its antigen is still unknown. Study-wide results and caveats: In an earlier analysis, productive rearrangement rates for most beta V segments clustered near 87% or 30%. Other equally common chains were less clonally expanded than HLA-associated TCR beta chains, a later analysis showed.

The V gene lost 2 bases and the J gene lost 0 bases, with 9 bases spanning the gap. From germline, CDR1 is SGHRS and CDR2 YFSETQ. The CDR3 consists of 15 residues. The receptor was isolated from a woman aged 35 to 49 in good health and CMV-seropositive. The chain couples TRBV5-1 to TRBJ1-5, with D perhaps matching TRBD1 (6 bases). The sample consisted of PBMCs. Written as DNA, the CDR3 is TGCGCCAGCAGCTTACAGGGCGATAGCAATCAGCCCCAGCATTTT. Protein product: CASSLQGDSNQPQHF. Full variable domain (outside the CDR3, taken from reference TRBV5-1 and TRBJ1-5): KAGVTQTPRYLIKTRGQQVTLSCSPISGHRSVSWYQQTPGQGLQFLFEYFSETQRNKGNFPGRFSGRQFSNSRSEMNVSTLELGDSALYLCASSLQGDSNQPQHFGDGTRLSIL.